This T cell receptor (beta chain) emerged from a study of T cell changes during pregnancy in multiple sclerosis. Sequencing was performed with immunoSEQ multiplex PCR; in TCRdb, only in-frame clones are kept and a portion is missing. This repertoire shows fewer than 70,000 clones, approximately 91% found once; its top ten account for more than 1.3%. There are 17 residues in the CDR3. Trimming took 4 bases from V and 7 from J; bases not matched to a gene: 13. Germline V gene data show CDR1 as SGHNT and CDR2 as YYREEE (reference sequence). Sequencing used peripheral blood, obtained in the third trimester of pregnancy. V and J are TRBV5-4 and TRBJ1-6; 8 nucleotides agree with TRBD1. This receptor was identified in a female donor with multiple sclerosis, enrolled in a pregnancy study. The CDR3 region has the DNA TGTGCCAGCAGCAAAGGACAGGGCTGGTTGGTCAATTCACCCCTCCACTTT. Translated: CASSKGQGWLVNSPLHF.